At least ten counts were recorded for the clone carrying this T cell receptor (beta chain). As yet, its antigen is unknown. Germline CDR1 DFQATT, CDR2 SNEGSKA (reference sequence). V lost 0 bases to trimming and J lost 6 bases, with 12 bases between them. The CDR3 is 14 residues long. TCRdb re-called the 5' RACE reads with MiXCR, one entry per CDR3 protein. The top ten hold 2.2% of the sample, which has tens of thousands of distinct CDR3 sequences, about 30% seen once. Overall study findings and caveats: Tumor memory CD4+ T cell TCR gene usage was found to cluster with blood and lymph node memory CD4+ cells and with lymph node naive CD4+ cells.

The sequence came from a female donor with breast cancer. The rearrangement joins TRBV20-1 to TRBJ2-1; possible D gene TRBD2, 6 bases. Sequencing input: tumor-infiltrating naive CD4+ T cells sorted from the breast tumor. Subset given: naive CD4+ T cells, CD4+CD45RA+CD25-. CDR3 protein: CSARDGPSANEQFF. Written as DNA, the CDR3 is TGCAGTGCTAGAGATGGGCCTAGCGCCAATGAGCAGTTCTTC.